The 3 T cell receptor beta chains in this list originate from one sample, sequenced in a study of neurological immune-mediated disorders. TCRdb recomputed calls from the 5' RACE reads with MiXCR, one row per CDR3 protein. The data show about 59,000 distinct CDR3 sequences, roughly 3.2% seen once. Sequencing was performed on PBMCs. All receptors derive from a woman aged 30 to 39 with multiple sclerosis.

This clonotype was detected ten times or more. This chain joins TRBV6-1 and TRBJ2-4; D possibly matches TRBD1 or TRBD2 (6 bases each). Trimming cost V 8 bases and J 2 bases, with 10 bases left between them. Germline V lookup: CDR1 MNHNS, CDR2 SASEGT. This CDR3 is built from 13 residues. CDR3 sequence: CASSGASKNIQYF. As DNA, the CDR3 is TGTGCCAGCTCGGGGGCTTCCAAAAACATTCAGTACTTC.

This clonotype was counted ten times or more. The rearrangement links TRBV9 to TRBJ2-2; D unresolved. The CDR3 is made up of 13 amino acids. Germline loops: CDR1 SGDLS, CDR2 YYNGEE. V was shortened by 8 bases and J by 0 bases, with 8 bases between the two germline ends. The CDR3 region is CASSPANTGELFF. In DNA, the CDR3 is TGTGCCAGTTCTCCCGCGAACACCGGGGAGCTGTTTTTT.

This clonotype was seen ten or more times. The V and J genes are TRBV7-6 and TRBJ1-2; D possibly corresponds to TRBD1 (5 bases). The germline CDR1 and CDR2 sequences are SGHVS and FNYEAQ. Trimming removed 1 base at V and 6 bases at J, with 18 bases between. This CDR3 spans 16 amino acids. CDR3 DNA sequence: TGTGCCAGCAGCTTAGTTGTCCAGGGAAGTGTGGATGGCTACACCTTC. It yields the protein CASSLVVQGSVDGYTF.